Many counts were recorded for the clone carrying this T cell receptor beta chain. The V gene's germline CDR1 is SGHRS and CDR2 YFSETQ. The length of the CDR3 is 14 residues. Trimming removed 0 bases from V and 4 bases from J, with 8 bases in between. These data originate in a study of neurological immune-mediated disorders. The cDNA came from 5'RACE with 10-nucleotide random UMIs. From 15-18 subjects, over 190 million TCR-beta sequences were obtained in each sequencing run. TCRdb itself ran the 5' RACE reads through MiXCR, one entry per CDR3 protein. Of about 53,000 distinct CDR3 sequences listed, roughly 17% are singletons. Where libraries were unsorted, they were derived from 2 million PBMCs stored at -80 degrees C.

This rearrangement joins TRBV5-1 to TRBJ2-1; D is unresolved. Sequenced: PBMCs. This clonotype was sampled from a man aged 60 to 69 in good health. The CDR3 DNA reads as TGCGCCAGCAGCTTGGATTCGACATACAATGAGCAGTTCTTC. Translated, it gives CASSLDSTYNEQFF.